This T cell receptor beta chain is from a study of cytomegalovirus exposure and HLA in healthy donors. Note on this clone: The antigen remains unidentified.

This CDR3 contains 15 residues. Germline V gene data show CDR1 as SQVTM and CDR2 as ANQGSEA. Between the trimmed V and J ends, which lost 4 bases and 5 bases, there was a span of 20 bases. Study findings and constraints: Later genetic work tied a missense DCLRE1C variant to beta-chain V and J trimming. Rare TCR sequences dominated, though some public TCRs recurred in many donors.

PCR amplification relied on 60 Vbeta primers (plus 13 Jbeta primers). Sequencing used immunoSEQ multiplex PCR; TCRdb keeps in-frame clones, though not all of them. In the table there are about 130,000 clones, just under 90% of which are singletons. The sequenced sample was PBMCs. This TCR was sampled from a woman in her twenties or thirties in good health and CMV-seronegative. The gene calls are TRBV29-1 and TRBJ2-5; a possible D gene is TRBD1 (6 bases). Here the CDR3 DNA reads TGCAGCGTTGGCGCGTTTCCCAGGGGCATCGAGACCCAGTACTTC. Its translation is CSVGAFPRGIETQYF.